The text below deals with one T cell receptor beta chain. This sample is part of a study of T cell responses to AZD1222 COVID-19 vaccine. Germline loops: CDR1 SQVTM, CDR2 ANQGSEA. V shed 6 bases, J shed 2 bases, and the junction held 5 bases outside the gene matches. The CDR3 has 13 residues. Here immunoSEQ multiplex PCR was the method, and the copy in TCRdb shows in-frame clones only, minus some. This table holds approximately 170,000 clones, under 95% found once. The sequence was collected from an adult who received the AZD1222 COVID-19 vaccine. Source: peripheral blood, taken 28 days after the second AZD1222 dose. The J gene is TRBJ2-5, the V gene TRBV29-1; TRBD1 matches 8 bases. In DNA, the CDR3 is TGCAGCGTCGGGACAGGTGTACAAGAGACCCAGTACTTC. This sequence encodes CSVGTGVQETQYF. Full variable domain (rest looked up from reference TRBV29-1 and TRBJ2-5): SAVISQKPSRDICQRGTSLTIQCQVDSQVTMMFWYRQQPGQSLTLIATANQGSEATYESGFVIDKFPISRPNLTFSTLTVSNMSPEDSSIYLCSVGTGVQETQYFGPGTRLLVL.